Following are 8 T cell receptor beta chains from one sample sequenced in a study of blood T cell repertoires in COVID-19. The data were produced by immunoSEQ multiplex PCR, yet TCRdb's version contains in-frame clones alone and is incomplete. This sample has 250,000 or so clones, with approximately 90% found just once. The specimen sequenced was PBMCs or T cells enriched from blood (not recorded which). Receptors were obtained from a woman in her twenties or thirties with acute COVID-19.

Of note for this clone: Other DNA sequences from this sample encode an identical CDR3 as well. This chain joins TRBV28 and TRBJ1-1; D gene ambiguous. Germline V gives CDR1 MDHEN, CDR2 SYDVKM. The CDR3 runs 13 residues. Trimming removed 2 bases at V and 1 base at J, with 5 bases between. For the CDR3, the DNA is TGTGCCAGCAGTTTACGGGAGAACACTGAAGCTTTCTTT. Its translation is CASSLRENTEAFF.

The sample holds a few counts of this clone. The chain joins TRBV27 to TRBJ1-1, with D possibly TRBD1 on 5 matching bases. This CDR3 has 12 residues. Germline lookup yields CDR1 MNHEY and CDR2 SMNVEV (reference sequence). Trimming shortened V by 8 bases and J by 0 bases, and 7 bases separated the two germline ends. CDR3 residues: CASARVNTEAFF. CDR3 nucleotide sequence: TGTGCCAGCGCCAGGGTGAACACTGAAGCTTTCTTT.

This clone was seen only once. This chain uses TRBV7-3 with TRBJ2-7; D is uncertain. Trimming stripped 1 base from V and 5 bases from J, with 9 bases between. CDR1 SGHTA and CDR2 FQGTGA come from the germline V gene. This CDR3 is 13 amino acids long. The CDR3 DNA reads as TGTGCCAGCAGCTTAAGTTCTAGTGACGAGCAGTACTTC. It yields the protein CASSLSSSDEQYF. The variable domain in full, with the rest retrieved from reference TRBV7-3 and TRBJ2-7, is GAGVSQTPSNKVTEKGKYVELRCDPISGHTALYWYRQSLGQGPEFLIYFQGTGAADDSGLPNDRFFAVRPEGSVSTLKIQRTERGDSAVYLCASSLSSSDEQYFGPGTRLTVT.

V gene TRBV12-3 or TRBV12-4 combines with J gene TRBJ1-6; D gene uncertain. The CDR3 consists of 13 residues. Trimming cost V 5 bases and J 7 bases, with 9 bases left between them. The CDR3 coding sequence is TGTGCCAGCAGTGCGTCTTGGAATTCACCCCTCCACTTT. Its translation is CASSASWNSPLHF.

The rearrangement uses TRBV24-1 and TRBJ1-6; D remains ambiguous. The CDR3 sequence is 13 residues long. Germline V gene data show CDR1 as KGHDR and CDR2 as SFDVKD. Trimming removed 3 bases at V and 8 bases at J, with 7 bases between. Written as DNA, the CDR3 is TGTGCCACCAGTGATCGGGTAGATTCACCCCTCCACTTT. Protein sequence: CATSDRVDSPLHF.

The CDR3 loop is CASSQEGAETQYF. The CDR3 bases are TGTGCCAGCAGCCAAGAGGGGGCCGAGACCCAGTACTTC. The J gene is TRBJ2-5, the V gene TRBV3-1 (or the pseudogene TRBV3-2), with D perhaps TRBD1 (6 bases). CDR3 length equals 13 residues. Germline V CDR1 and CDR2: LGHDT, YNNKEL (reference sequence). V lost 0 bases and J 5 bases, leaving 7 bases between the germline ends.

The J gene is TRBJ2-2, the V gene TRBV28, with 8 bases that match TRBD1. The J segment lost 7 bases and the V segment lost 5 bases, leaving 15 bases of the junction unmatched. The CDR3 spans 17 residues. Germline V gene data show CDR1 as MDHEN and CDR2 as SYDVKM. CDR3 protein: CASSIQNRGWRDGELFF. The CDR3 DNA sequence: TGTGCCAGCAGTATTCAAAACAGGGGGTGGCGAGACGGGGAGCTGTTTTTT.

The chain uses TRBV5-1 and TRBJ1-1; D gene uncertain. This CDR3 spans 13 amino acids. Trimming took 2 bases from V and 0 from J, leaving 5 bases between them. The germline V gene encodes CDR1 SGHRS and CDR2 YFSETQ. Here the CDR3 DNA reads TGCGCCAGCAGCTTCGACATGAACACTGAAGCTTTCTTT. Protein: CASSFDMNTEAFF.